The 18 T cell receptor beta chains presented below share a single source sample, sequenced in a study of technical replicates of blood from a few donors (dated by TCRdb to between 2016 and 2019). The library was prepared using the immunoSEQ multiplex PCR assay. What TCRdb holds here is the immuneACCESS table cut down to in-frame rearrangements. Part of the clones is not present; checked against another copy, under half of the missing clones reflect an unresolved V gene, and the others are unexplained. The sample table shows tens of thousands of clones, and roughly 97% are seen once. The ten largest account for about 0.24% of the sample. The sample consisted of T cells isolated from PBMCs. These receptors originate from a human donor in good health.

This clone was counted once. The V call is TRBV30, the J call TRBJ2-5; possibly TRBD1 for D (5 bases). The CDR3 runs to 11 residues. Germline loops: CDR1 GTSNPN, CDR2 SVGIG (reference sequence). With 7 bases removed from V and 4 bases from J, the gap between germline ends came to 10 bases. The CDR3 spells CAYQGLETQYF. The DNA of the CDR3 is TGTGCCTACCAGGGATTAGAGACCCAGTACTTC.

This chain connects TRBV29-1 to TRBJ2-2, with D unclear. This CDR3 has 13 residues. Per the germline V gene, CDR1 is SQVTM and CDR2 is ANQGSEA. V was pared by 1 base and J by 1 base, with 4 bases between. Here the CDR3 reads CSVEARNTGELFF. The CDR3 coding sequence is TGCAGCGTTGAAGCCAGGAACACCGGGGAGCTGTTTTTT.

J is TRBJ1-5 and V is TRBV6-1, with D maybe TRBD1 (6 bases). V gave up 7 bases and J gave up 7 bases, with 14 bases separating them. CDR1 and CDR2 (germline): MNHNS, SASEGT. The CDR3 is 13 residues long. The DNA for the CDR3 is TGTGCCAGCACTATTCAACAGGGACAGCCCCAGCATTTT. It codes for CASTIQQGQPQHF.

The CDR3 region has the DNA TGTGCCAGCAGCCAAGATAGGCCAGGGGGCATTAACTATGGCTACACCTTC. This encodes CASSQDRPGGINYGYTF. This rearrangement joins TRBV4-2 to TRBJ1-2; 8 nucleotides line up with TRBD1. Germline CDR1 LGHNA, CDR2 YNFKEQ. V lost 0 bases to trimming and J lost 1 base; unmatched junction nucleotides: 7. This CDR3 spans 17 amino acids.

This chain joins TRBV6-1 and TRBJ1-3, with 7 bases matching TRBD1. This CDR3 has 14 amino acids. The J segment lost 9 bases and the V segment lost 4 bases, leaving 9 bases of the junction unmatched. Germline V gene lookup returns CDR1 MNHNS and CDR2 SASEGT. The CDR3 bases are TGTGCCAGCAGTGGAGACAGGGAAATCAGCACCATATATTTT. As protein: CASSGDREISTIYF.

J is TRBJ1-1 and V is TRBV4-2; 8 bases are a match to TRBD1. Losses at the gene ends were 3 bases for V and 5 bases for J; bases not matched to a gene: 2. Per the germline V gene, CDR1 is LGHNA and CDR2 is YNFKEQ. CDR3 length equals 13 residues. The CDR3 loop is CASSQRTGTEAFF. The CDR3 DNA is TGTGCCAGCAGCCAGAGGACAGGGACTGAAGCTTTCTTT.

This clone turned up a few times. Here the CDR3 reads CSGGEGWDAFF. CDR3 sequence (DNA): TGCAGCGGGGGAGAGGGTTGGGATGCTTTCTTT. This rearrangement joins TRBV29-1 to TRBJ1-1; no clear D gene. Germline loops: CDR1 SQVTM, CDR2 ANQGSEA. CDR3 length equals 11 residues. V lost 7 bases, J lost 11 bases, and 17 bases lay in between.

The genes are TRBV7-8 and TRBJ2-7; possible D gene TRBD1, 5 bases. Germline values: CDR1 SGHVS, CDR2 FQNEAQ. This CDR3 is built from 13 residues. Trimming removed 0 bases from V and 3 bases from J, with 6 bases in between. CDR3 in DNA: TGTGCCAGCAGCTTAGCAGGGGTCTACGAGCAGTACTTC. Its translation: CASSLAGVYEQYF. Full variable domain (remainder filled in from reference TRBV7-8 and TRBJ2-7): GAGVSQSPRYKVAKRGQDVALRCDPISGHVSLFWYQQALGQGPEFLTYFQNEAQLDKSGLPSDRFFAERPEGSVSTLKIQRTQQEDSAVYLCASSLAGVYEQYFGPGTRLTVT.

The chain is built from TRBV25-1 and TRBJ1-1; D is undetermined. This CDR3 is built from 13 residues. Per germline, CDR1 MGHDK and CDR2 SYGVNS. Trimming took 5 bases from V and 4 from J, leaving 11 bases between them. The CDR3 region is CASSPLWSTEAFF. In DNA, the CDR3 is TGTGCCAGCAGTCCGCTCTGGAGCACTGAAGCTTTCTTT.

V usage is TRBV5-1 and J usage is TRBJ2-7, with 7 bases matching TRBD1. The CDR3 spans 13 residues. Germline-derived CDR1 and CDR2 are SGHRS and YFSETQ. V was pared by 3 bases and J by 3 bases, with 3 bases of the junction left unmatched. In DNA, the CDR3 is TGCGCCAGCAGCTCCACAGGGGTCTACGAGCAGTACTTC. This encodes CASSSTGVYEQYF. Full variable domain (missing parts from reference TRBV5-1 and TRBJ2-7): KAGVTQTPRYLIKTRGQQVTLSCSPISGHRSVSWYQQTPGQGLQFLFEYFSETQRNKGNFPGRFSGRQFSNSRSEMNVSTLELGDSALYLCASSSTGVYEQYFGPGTRLTVT.

The rearrangement uses TRBV7-3 and TRBJ2-3; 10 nucleotides match TRBD1. The V segment lost 5 bases and the J segment 6 bases; nucleotides outside the gene matches: 8. Germline CDR1 and CDR2: SGHTA and FQGTGA. The CDR3 runs to 15 residues. The CDR3 spells CASSAGQGTLDTQYF. The CDR3 region has the DNA TGTGCCAGCAGCGCGGGACAGGGGACCCTCGATACGCAGTATTTT.

This clone was seen just once. The rearrangement uses TRBV11-3 and TRBJ2-1, with 10 bases aligning to TRBD2. With V trimmed by 2 bases and J by 6 bases, 4 bases remained unmatched. CDR3 length equals 15 residues. From germline, CDR1 is SGHNT and CDR2 YENEEA. CDR3 residues: CASSLLAGVGNEQFF. The DNA of the CDR3 is TGTGCCAGCAGCTTACTAGCGGGAGTAGGCAATGAGCAGTTCTTC.

V usage is TRBV2 and J usage is TRBJ2-3; 8 bases are shared with TRBD2. Germline values: CDR1 SNHLY, CDR2 FYNNEI. The CDR3 length is 14 residues. After removal of 6 bases from V and 6 bases from J, the junction contained 8 bases not matched to a gene. CDR3: CASRGTRNMDTQYF. The CDR3, as DNA: TGTGCCAGCAGAGGGACTAGGAACATGGATACGCAGTATTTT.

This chain joins TRBV9 and TRBJ1-3; possible D gene TRBD1, 6 bases. Germline V gene sequence: CDR1 SGDLS, CDR2 YYNGEE. The CDR3 covers 17 residues. V was shortened by 3 bases and J by 0 bases, with 16 bases between the two germline ends. The CDR3 here is CASSGGLGQYSGNTIYF. The CDR3 region has the DNA TGTGCCAGCAGCGGAGGATTAGGACAGTACTCTGGAAACACCATATATTTT.

CDR3 sequence: CASSGAGTRDTQYF. Here the CDR3 DNA reads TGTGCCAGCAGCGGGGCCGGGACTCGCGATACGCAGTATTTT. The gene calls are TRBV5-6 and TRBJ2-3; weak D call: TRBD2 (6 bases). This CDR3 has 14 amino acids. Trimming took off 4 bases at V and 6 bases at J, with 15 bases between the two ends. Germline CDR1 SGHDT, CDR2 YYEEEE.

The chain has TRBV5-6 and TRBJ1-2, with 7 nucleotides matching TRBD1. Losses at the gene ends were 4 bases for V and 3 bases for J; bases not matched to a gene: 3. The CDR3 has 13 residues. Germline V gives CDR1 SGHDT, CDR2 YYEEEE. The CDR3 DNA sequence: TGTGCCAGCAGCCCCGACAGGGACTATGGCTACACCTTC. As protein: CASSPDRDYGYTF. Variable domain in full (rest from reference TRBV5-6 and TRBJ1-2): DAGVTQSPTHLIKTRGQQVTLRCSPKSGHDTVSWYQQALGQGPQFIFQYYEEEERQRGNFPDRFSGHQFPNYSSELNVNALLLGDSALYLCASSPDRDYGYTFGSGTRLTVV.

This clone was detected only once. The gene calls are TRBV10-2 and TRBJ1-2; D gene ambiguous. Trimming stripped 4 bases from V and 4 bases from J, with 10 bases between. Per the germline V gene, CDR1 is WSHSY and CDR2 is SAAADI. The CDR3 has 13 amino acids. The CDR3, as DNA: TGCGCCAGCAGTGGAGAGATTATCTATGGCTACACCTTC. Translated, it gives CASSGEIIYGYTF.

The CDR3 DNA sequence: TGTGCCATCGGGAAGGGGGTAGGCGAAAAACTGTTTTTT. Protein product: CAIGKGVGEKLFF. The V call is TRBV10-3, the J call TRBJ1-4, with D perhaps TRBD1 (6 bases). The CDR3 is made up of 13 amino acids. The germline CDR1 and CDR2 sequences are ENHRY and SYGVKD. The germline V and J ends were trimmed by 8 bases and 8 bases, with 15 bases remaining between them.